The next 23 T cell receptor beta chains were all read from a single sample in a study of cytomegalovirus exposure and HLA in healthy donors. TCRdb keeps only in-frame clones here, not all; method: immunoSEQ multiplex PCR. The sample has 120,000 or so clones, about nine tenths seen once. The specimen sequenced was PBMCs. The receptors shown here come from a woman younger than 35 in good health and CMV-seronegative.

The chain employs TRBV5-4 and TRBJ2-1; 7 bases fit TRBD2. Germline V CDR1 and CDR2: SGHNT, YYREEE (reference sequence). V was pared by 7 bases and J by 3 bases, with 10 bases of the junction left unmatched. The CDR3 consists of 15 residues. The CDR3 spells CASYTGTMSYNEQFF. As DNA, the CDR3 is TGTGCCAGCTACACCGGGACTATGAGCTACAATGAGCAGTTCTTC.

This chain uses TRBV7-9 with TRBJ2-5; 12 bases line up with TRBD2. After removal of 6 bases from V and 2 bases from J, the junction contained 7 bases not matched to a gene. This CDR3 spans 16 amino acids. CDR1 and CDR2 (germline): SEHNR, FQNEAQ (reference sequence). The CDR3 DNA follows: TGTGCCAGCAGAACACTAGCGGGAGGCCAACAAGAGACCCAGTACTTC. Protein product: CASRTLAGGQQETQYF. The whole variable domain, remainder taken from reference TRBV7-9 and TRBJ2-5, is DTGVSQNPRHKITKRGQNVTFRCDPISEHNRLYWYRQTLGQGPEFLTYFQNEAQLEKSRLLSDRFSAERPKGSFSTLEIQRTEQGDSAMYLCASRTLAGGQQETQYFGPGTRLLVL.

The chain combines TRBV5-4 with TRBJ1-1; 8 bases align to TRBD1. CDR1 and CDR2 from the germline V gene are SGHNT and YYREEE (reference sequence). This CDR3 is 16 amino acids long. V lost 4 bases, J lost 0 bases, and 8 bases stayed unmatched. CDR3 protein: CASSGGQVTMNTEAFF. The DNA of the CDR3 is TGTGCCAGCAGCGGGGGACAGGTCACCATGAACACTGAAGCTTTCTTT.

The chain combines TRBV6-1 with TRBJ2-7; 7 positions agree with TRBD1. This CDR3 has 15 residues. V lost 8 bases and J lost 0; bases outside the gene matches: 10. The germline CDR1 and CDR2 sequences are MNHNS and SASEGT. CDR3 sequence reads: CASASIGQDSYEQYF. CDR3 nucleotides: TGTGCCAGCGCGAGTATCGGACAGGACTCCTACGAGCAGTACTTC.

The chain recombines TRBV7-9 with TRBJ2-3; 9 bases fit TRBD2. The CDR3 totals 17 residues. J lost 4 bases, V lost 0 bases, and 8 bases had no gene match. Germline V lookup: CDR1 SEHNR, CDR2 FQNEAQ (reference sequence). The CDR3 loop is CASSLASSGRSPDTQYF. The CDR3 DNA is TGTGCCAGCAGCTTAGCGTCAAGCGGGAGGTCCCCAGATACGCAGTATTTT.

Only one count was recorded for this clone. This sequence joins TRBV15 and TRBJ2-7; 9 bases align to TRBD1. This CDR3 is 15 amino acids long. Trimming took 2 bases from V and 3 from J; bases not matched to a gene: 5. CDR1 is LNHNV, CDR2 YYDKDF, per germline (reference sequence). For the CDR3, the DNA is TGTGCCACCAGCAGATCAAGACAGGGGGGCTACGAGCAGTACTTC. It specifies CATSRSRQGGYEQYF.

The chain combines TRBV28 with TRBJ2-1, with D unresolved. V gave up 7 bases and J gave up 9 bases, with 13 bases separating them. CDR1 and CDR2 (germline): MDHEN, SYDVKM. This CDR3 has 12 amino acids. In DNA form, the CDR3 reads TGTGCCAGCACCCCAACCCACGGTGAGCAGTTCTTC. This encodes CASTPTHGEQFF.

This rearrangement joins TRBV7-9 to TRBJ2-7; 9 bases are a match to TRBD1. CDR1 is SEHNR and CDR2 is FQNEAQ in the germline V gene (reference sequence). The CDR3 is made up of 13 amino acids. V lost 5 bases and J lost 3; bases outside the gene matches: 2. CDR3 sequence: CASSRDRVYEQYF. Written as DNA, the CDR3 is TGTGCCAGCAGCCGGGACAGGGTCTACGAGCAGTACTTC.

The rearrangement uses TRBV19 and TRBJ1-5; 12 bases align to TRBD1. Germline loops: CDR1 LNHDA, CDR2 SQIVND (reference sequence). This CDR3 contains 16 residues. The V gene end was trimmed by 6 bases and the J gene end by 6 bases; junction bases not matched to a gene: 9. CDR3 sequence: CASSPSGDRGPQPQHF. Here the CDR3 DNA reads TGTGCCAGTAGCCCTTCCGGGGACAGGGGGCCTCAGCCCCAGCATTTT.

The chain couples TRBV21-1 to TRBJ2-7; the DNA was not compared with TRBD1, the D call given in the table. TRBV21-1 is listed as a pseudogene. The CDR3 length is 15 residues. CDR3 sequence (DNA): TGTGCCAGCAGCGAACGACATTTACCCTCCTACGAGCAGTACTTC. It is translated as CASSERHLPSYEQYF.

This chain connects TRBV28 to TRBJ2-3; 7 nucleotides match TRBD2. CDR3 size: 19 residues. Germline V gives CDR1 MDHEN, CDR2 SYDVKM. V lost 6 bases and J lost 8; bases outside the gene matches: 26. The chain's CDR3 is CASSSDRGGRLFGLGTQYF. The CDR3 coding sequence is TGTGCCAGCAGCTCCGACCGGGGCGGGAGATTATTTGGGCTAGGTACGCAGTATTTT.

The genes are TRBV5-1 and TRBJ2-1, with a weak D call TRBD2 (6 bases). Trimming took 3 bases from V and 3 from J, leaving 7 bases between them. The CDR3 runs 13 residues. CDR1 SGHRS and CDR2 YFSETQ come from the germline V gene. The CDR3 sequence is CASSSTSYNEQFF. The CDR3 DNA reads as TGCGCCAGCAGCTCGACTAGCTACAATGAGCAGTTCTTC.

The chain combines TRBV7-9 with TRBJ2-1, with D perhaps TRBD1 (5 bases). Trimming pared 6 bases from V and 4 bases from J, leaving 16 bases between. The germline gives CDR1 SEHNR, CDR2 FQNEAQ (reference sequence). The CDR3 length is 15 residues. CDR3 in DNA: TGTGCCAGCAGTAGTGGCAGGGCCAAGTACAATGAGCAGTTCTTC. It codes for CASSSGRAKYNEQFF. Full variable domain (outside the CDR3, taken from reference TRBV7-9 and TRBJ2-1): DTGVSQNPRHKITKRGQNVTFRCDPISEHNRLYWYRQTLGQGPEFLTYFQNEAQLEKSRLLSDRFSAERPKGSFSTLEIQRTEQGDSAMYLCASSSGRAKYNEQFFGPGTRLTVL.

V is TRBV27 and J is TRBJ2-6; TRBD1 matches at 7 bases. The CDR3 spans 17 residues. CDR1 is MNHEY and CDR2 is SMNVEV in the germline V gene (reference sequence). J was trimmed by 0 bases and V by 4 bases; bases with no gene match: 6. The CDR3 here is CASSWDSFYSGANVLTF. The CDR3 DNA sequence: TGTGCCAGCAGTTGGGACAGCTTCTACTCTGGGGCCAACGTCCTGACTTTC.

The V and J genes are TRBV7-9 and TRBJ1-1; D is unclear. Germline loops: CDR1 SEHNR, CDR2 FQNEAQ (reference sequence). This CDR3 comprises 11 residues. V was clipped by 4 bases and J by 7 bases, with 7 bases between them. The CDR3 protein is CASSSAIEAFF. The CDR3 DNA is TGTGCCAGCAGCTCAGCTATTGAAGCTTTCTTT.

The J gene is TRBJ2-7, the V gene TRBV10-3; 8 nucleotides match TRBD1. Losses at the gene ends were 2 bases for V and 4 bases for J; bases not matched to a gene: 10. Germline assignment: CDR1 ENHRY and CDR2 SYGVKD. The CDR3 has 16 residues. CDR3 DNA: TGTGCCATCAGTGAGGCGCCGGGACAGGACGATTACGAGCAGTACTTC. Translated: CAISEAPGQDDYEQYF.

The chain employs TRBV12-5 and TRBJ2-2; 12 nucleotides agree with TRBD1. The CDR3 extends over 16 amino acids. The germline CDR1 and CDR2 sequences are LGHNT and FRNRAP. J was trimmed by 0 bases and V by 9 bases; bases with no gene match: 5. In DNA form, the CDR3 reads TGTGCTAGCCGGGACAGGGGGCTACCGAACACCGGGGAGCTGTTTTTT. Residues: CASRDRGLPNTGELFF.

This clone was detected a few times. The rearrangement joins TRBV7-2 to TRBJ1-2; 7 bases align to TRBD1. Germline values: CDR1 SGHTA, CDR2 FQGNSA. This CDR3 comprises 14 residues. V gave up 3 bases and J gave up 5 bases; unmatched junction bases: 6. Written as DNA, the CDR3 is TGTGCCAGCAGCTTCCGGGACAGAGAATATGGCTACACCTTC. This codes for CASSFRDREYGYTF.

CDR3 amino acids: CAWNLDRGVNQPQHF. The CDR3, as DNA: TGTGCCTGGAACCTCGATCGGGGGGTCAATCAGCCCCAGCATTTT. The chain joins TRBV30 to TRBJ1-5; possible D gene TRBD1, 5 bases. Trimming stripped 4 bases from V and 3 bases from J, with 16 bases between. CDR1 is GTSNPN, CDR2 SVGIG, per germline (reference sequence). There are 15 residues in the CDR3.

The chain uses TRBV6-5 and TRBJ2-5; 8 positions match TRBD1. V shed 6 bases and J 2 bases; nucleotides not matched to a gene: 5. The CDR3 consists of 14 residues. Looked up from germline, CDR1 is MNHEY and CDR2 is SVGAGI. The CDR3 sequence: CASSYTGGQETQYF. The CDR3 DNA reads as TGTGCCAGCAGCTACACAGGGGGACAAGAGACCCAGTACTTC.

This chain's CDR3 is CASSFSRGLGTEAFF. In nucleotides, the CDR3 is TGTGCCAGCAGCTTCTCCAGGGGGCTGGGCACTGAAGCTTTCTTT. The chain joins TRBV13 to TRBJ1-1, with 8 nucleotides matching TRBD1. Germline lookup yields CDR1 PRHDT and CDR2 FYEKMQ (reference sequence). This CDR3 comprises 15 residues. V shed 3 bases and J 4 bases; nucleotides not matched to a gene: 7.

The chain links TRBV7-9 to TRBJ2-5; TRBD2 matches at 15 bases. This CDR3 contains 17 residues. Germline V lookup: CDR1 SEHNR, CDR2 FQNEAQ (reference sequence). V dropped 5 bases and J dropped 5; count of bases not matched to a gene: 9. Here the CDR3 reads CASSPGLAGGPWETQYF. DNA of the CDR3: TGTGCCAGCAGCCCCGGACTAGCGGGAGGGCCATGGGAGACCCAGTACTTC.

The chain couples TRBV28 to TRBJ1-3, with D hard to call. The germline V gene encodes CDR1 MDHEN and CDR2 SYDVKM. The CDR3 totals 14 residues. V was cut by 3 bases and J by 0 bases, with 6 bases left in between. CDR3 in DNA: TGTGCCAGCAGTTTCGGGAACTCTGGAAACACCATATATTTT. This gives the protein CASSFGNSGNTIYF.